These 5 T cell receptor beta chains were all obtained from the same sample, sequenced in a study of blood T cell repertoires in COVID-19. This table comes from immunoSEQ multiplex PCR, and its TCRdb copy is limited to in-frame clones, with some not included. The table shows around 220,000 clones, with less than 90% occurring only once. Sequencing used peripheral blood. Source of these receptors: a man under 40 with active or convalescent COVID-19.

The rearrangement uses TRBV19 and TRBJ1-2; D remains unclear. Trimming pared 6 bases from V and 2 bases from J, leaving 7 bases between. Germline V gives CDR1 LNHDA, CDR2 SQIVND (reference sequence). This CDR3 region has 12 residues. The CDR3, as DNA: TGTGCCAGTAGACACCGAAACTATGGCTACACCTTC. The encoded protein is CASRHRNYGYTF.

V gene TRBV29-1 combines with J gene TRBJ1-4; TRBD1 aligns across 9 bases. The CDR3 spans 11 residues. CDR1 SQVTM and CDR2 ANQGSEA come from the germline V gene. V dropped 7 bases and J dropped 8; count of bases not matched to a gene: 2. The CDR3 bases are TGCAGCGCTGGGACAGGGGAAAAACTGTTTTTT. It specifies CSAGTGEKLFF.

The chain joins TRBV7-9 to TRBJ2-2, with a tentative D call TRBD2 (5 bases). The CDR3 contains 15 residues. Between the trimmed V and J ends, which lost 2 bases and 3 bases, there was a span of 10 bases. Germline V gene sequence: CDR1 SEHNR, CDR2 FQNEAQ (reference sequence). This chain's CDR3 is CASSLRGRDTGELFF. The CDR3 DNA reads TGTGCCAGCAGCTTACGAGGGCGGGACACCGGGGAGCTGTTTTTT.

Only a few counts were recorded for this clone. V gene TRBV2 combines with J gene TRBJ2-3, with 11 bases aligning to TRBD1. The CDR3 sequence is 15 residues long. CDR1 is SNHLY and CDR2 is FYNNEI in the germline V gene. V was clipped by 4 bases and J by 5 bases; unmatched bases: 5. The CDR3 spells CASSVGQGARDTQYF. CDR3 DNA: TGTGCCAGCAGTGTTGGACAGGGGGCAAGAGATACGCAGTATTTT.

The chain combines TRBV4-1 with TRBJ1-5; 10 nucleotides align to TRBD1. CDR3 length: 17 residues. The V segment lost 1 base and the J segment 3 bases; nucleotides outside the gene matches: 6. From germline, CDR1 is MGHRA and CDR2 YSYEKL. CDR3 in amino acids: CASSQVQDRGLNQPQHF. The CDR3 nucleotides read TGCGCCAGCAGCCAAGTTCAAGACAGGGGGCTCAATCAGCCCCAGCATTTT.